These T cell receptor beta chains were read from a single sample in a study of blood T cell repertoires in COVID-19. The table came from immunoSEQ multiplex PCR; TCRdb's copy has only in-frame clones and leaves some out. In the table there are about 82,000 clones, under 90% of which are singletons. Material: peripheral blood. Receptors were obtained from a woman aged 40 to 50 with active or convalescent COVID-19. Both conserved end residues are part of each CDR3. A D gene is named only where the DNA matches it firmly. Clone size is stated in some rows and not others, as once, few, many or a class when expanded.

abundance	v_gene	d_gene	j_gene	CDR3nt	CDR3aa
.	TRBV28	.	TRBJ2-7	TGTGCCAGCATTCAGAGCGGAGCCTCCTACGAGCAGTACTTC	CASIQSGASYEQYF
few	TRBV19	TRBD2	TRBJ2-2	TGTGCCAGTGAGGGCGGGAGGAACACCGGGGAGCTGTTTTTT	CASEGGRNTGELFF
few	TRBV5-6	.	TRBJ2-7	TGTGCCAGCAGCTTGGCTAGCTCCTACGAGCAGTACTTC	CASSLASSYEQYF
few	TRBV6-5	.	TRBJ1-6	TGTGCCAGCAGTTACCGGGTTGGGTCACCCCTCCACTTT	CASSYRVGSPLHF
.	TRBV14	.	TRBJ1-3	TGTGCCAGCAGCACCGGGGGAAACACCATATATTTT	CASSTGGNTIYF
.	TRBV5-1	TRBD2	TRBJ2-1	TGCGCCAGCAGCTTGCGTCCCCTAGCGGGAGATAACAATGAGCAGTTCTTC	CASSLRPLAGDNNEQFF
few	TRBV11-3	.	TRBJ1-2	TGTGCCAGCAGCCCGAGGGGGGGATTAGCCTATGGCTACACCTTC	CASSPRGGLAYGYTF
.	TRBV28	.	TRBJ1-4	TGTGCCAGCCGAAGAGGGGGTTCAGATGAAAAACTGTTTTTT	CASRRGGSDEKLFF
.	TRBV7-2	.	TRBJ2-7	TGTGCCAGCAGCTTATCGGGGGGCCAGCAGTACTTC	CASSLSGGQQYF
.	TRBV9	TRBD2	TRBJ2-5	TGTGCCAGCAGCCCCCACCGCGTGCAGCGGGGTTACCAAGAGACCCAGTACTTC	CASSPHRVQRGYQETQYF
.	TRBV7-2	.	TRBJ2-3	TGTGCCAGCAGCCCGACCCCAGGGTATACGCAGTATTTT	CASSPTPGYTQYF
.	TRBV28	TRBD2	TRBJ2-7	TGTGCCAGCAGTTTATTGTTCGCGGGAGCCTACGAGCAGTACTTC	CASSLLFAGAYEQYF
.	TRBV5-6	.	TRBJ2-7	TGTGCCAGCAGCTTGGGGACTATCCGCTACTACGAGCAGTACTTC	CASSLGTIRYYEQYF
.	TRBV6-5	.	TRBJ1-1	TGTGCCAGCAGTTACCAGACAGGTTTCGCTGAAGCTTTCTTT	CASSYQTGFAEAFF
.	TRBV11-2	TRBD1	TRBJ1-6	TGTGCCAGCGGATGGACAGGCTATAATTCACCCCTCCACTTT	CASGWTGYNSPLHF
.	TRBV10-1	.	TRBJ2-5	TGCGCCAGCAGTGAGGTAAAGAGGGCCCCGGATGAGACCCAGTACTTC	CASSEVKRAPDETQYF
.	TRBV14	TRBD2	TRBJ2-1	TGTGCCAGCAGCCAAAAAACTAGCGGGAACAATGAGCAGTTCTTC	CASSQKTSGNNEQFF
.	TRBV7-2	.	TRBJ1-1	TGTGCCAGCAGCTTACAGGCTATGATGACTGAAGCTTTCTTT	CASSLQAMMTEAFF
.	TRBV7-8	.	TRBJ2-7	TGTGCCAGCACCTCGCGGGCCTCCTACGAGCAGTACTTC	CASTSRASYEQYF
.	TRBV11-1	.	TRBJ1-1	TGTGCCAGCAGCTTAGTAGGGGGAATGAACACTGAAGCTTTCTTT	CASSLVGGMNTEAFF
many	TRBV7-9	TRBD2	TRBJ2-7	TGTGCCAGCAGCACAACTAGCGGTCCCGACGAGCAGTACTTC	CASSTTSGPDEQYF
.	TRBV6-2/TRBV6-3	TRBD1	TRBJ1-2	TGTGCCAGCAGTTACTCCGACAGGGCCTATGGCTACACCTTC	CASSYSDRAYGYTF
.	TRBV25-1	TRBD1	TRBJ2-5	TGTGCCAGCAGTCCCCCGACAGGGGCGAAGGGAGAGACCCAGTACTTC	CASSPPTGAKGETQYF
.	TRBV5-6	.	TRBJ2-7	TGTGCCAGCACAATACAGGCATCCGGGTACGAGCAGTACTTC	CASTIQASGYEQYF